This entry is about one T cell receptor beta chain. This entry is derived from a study of blood T cell repertoires in COVID-19. Germline-derived CDR1 and CDR2 are SGDLS and YYNGEE. V was clipped by 4 bases and J by 3 bases; unmatched bases: 14. CDR3 length: 18 residues. Authors' processing steps: Using reference gene primer amplification, nucleated cell counts were estimated. The assay was immunoSEQ multiplex PCR, and TCRdb's table has in-frame clones only and misses some. The DNA was the basis for D and trimming; V, J and clone size are from that table. The repertoire holds about 200,000 clones, about 84% seen once, with 4.5% to 7% in the top ten.

The TCR sequence derives from a man aged 35 to 55 with acute COVID-19. Sequencing was performed on PBMCs or T cells enriched from blood (not recorded which). The V call is TRBV9, the J call TRBJ1-1; 11 bases are shared with TRBD1. The CDR3 bases are TGTGCCAGCAGCCCGGGCCGGGACAGGGGGTATGGGGACACTGAAGCTTTCTTT. It yields the protein CASSPGRDRGYGDTEAFF.